The source of this T cell receptor (beta chain) is a study of cytomegalovirus exposure and HLA in healthy donors. For the study at large: An earlier analysis identified approximately 110 million unique TCR beta sequences in about 170 million T cells. Findings of the study overall: Prior analysis indicated that the majority of TCR beta V segments exhibited productivity approximately 90% or approximately 30% of the time. There were reportedly fewer N-insertions in an Asian-associated ancestry cluster than the roughly 670-donor mean, in a later analysis. Other equally common chains were less clonally expanded than HLA-associated TCR beta chains, a later analysis showed.

Concerning this clone: The antigen remains unidentified.

Trimming at V came to 6 bases and at J to 5 bases, leaving 7 bases not matched to a gene. Germline values: CDR1 SGHVS, CDR2 FNYEAQ. The CDR3 runs to 15 residues. The PCR used 60 Vbeta and 13 Jbeta primers. Sequenced by immunoSEQ multiplex PCR; TCRdb stores in-frame clones only, minus some. Among about 120,000 clones, roughly 80% were seen once, and the ten largest hold 2% to 2.5%. The sequencing sample was made of PBMCs. The TCR was taken from a man aged 25-40 years in good health and CMV-seronegative. This rearrangement joins TRBV7-6 to TRBJ2-5; 12 bases align to TRBD2. CDR3 coding DNA: TGTGCCAGCAGGCCGACTAGCGGGGGTTCGGAGACCCAGTACTTC. Its protein product is CASRPTSGGSETQYF.